The clone carrying this TCR beta chain was observed a few times. Its antigen is currently unknown. Sequencing was performed with immunoSEQ multiplex PCR; in TCRdb, only in-frame clones are kept and a portion is missing. Of about 60,000 clones listed, roughly 76% are singletons. Sample time point: week 35, safety follow-up. It was 300 ug of mutant IDH1 20-mer peptide that made up each vaccine dose, given with topical imiquimod. Eight vaccinations were given in weeks 1, 3, 5, 7, 11, 15, 19 and 23. The CDR3 has 15 residues. Germline loops: CDR1 SNHLY, CDR2 FYNNEI. The V end lost 8 bases, the J end lost 8 bases, and 21 bases lay between the germline ends. The data stem from a study of a mutant IDH1 vaccine in newly diagnosed glioma. Findings of the study overall: Alterations occurring in top peripheral T cell clonotypes seemed unrelated to pseudoprogression.

The TCR originated in a man aged 35 to 55 with glioma. Material: PBMCs, obtained from a glioma patient whose treatment included an IDH1 peptide vaccine. This chain uses TRBV2 with TRBJ1-4; weak D call: TRBD1 (6 bases). For the CDR3, the DNA is TGTGCCAGCGTAGAGGGGGAGCAGTGGAGAGAAAAACTGTTTTTT. Translated: CASVEGEQWREKLFF. The whole variable domain, remainder taken from reference TRBV2 and TRBJ1-4, is EPEVTQTPSHQVTQMGQEVILRCVPISNHLYFYWYRQILGQKVEFLVSFYNNEISEKSEIFDDQFSVERPDGSNFTLKIRSTKLEDSAMYFCASVEGEQWREKLFFGSGTQLSVL.